This T cell receptor beta chain derives from a study of shared clonotypes between healthy human individuals. This clone has only one observation. From germline, CDR1 is SEHNR and CDR2 FQNEAQ (reference sequence). V shed 4 bases, J shed 6 bases, and the junction held 10 bases outside the gene matches. This CDR3 has 15 residues. Sequenced by immunoSEQ multiplex PCR; TCRdb stores in-frame clones only, minus some. The top ten hold about 1.7% of the sample, which has more than 2 million clones, 80% to 95% seen once. Naive CD8 cells were CD45RO-negative, positively selected for CCR7, excluding terminally differentiated effector memory CD45RA+ cells.

Sequenced material: naive CD8+ T cells from PBMCs. The receptor comes from a man between 18 and 29 years old in good health. Some clones in this sample may be carry-over from other donors' samples. The chain employs TRBV7-9 and TRBJ2-5, with 8 bases fitting TRBD2. In DNA form, the CDR3 reads TGTGCCAGCAGCTCCCCGGGGGGGGTCGGAAAGACCCAGTACTTC. It is translated as CASSSPGGVGKTQYF.